This T cell receptor (beta chain) was identified in a study of T cell responses to AZD1222 COVID-19 vaccine. Researchers grouped second doses given at about 4 or about 12 weeks into one pool. Method: immunoSEQ multiplex PCR; TCRdb's copy keeps in-frame clones and lacks some. This sample has 40,000 to 50,000 clones, with 88% found just once. In germline, CDR1 is MDHEN, CDR2 SYDVKM. Trimming removed 6 bases at V and 1 base at J, with 12 bases between. The CDR3 contains 15 residues. Study-level points and caveats: Nearly half of unique spike-specific TCRs reportedly avoided B.1.351 and B.1.1.7 mutated regions.

To note about this clone: Its antigen is unidentified.

The TCR originated in an adult who received the AZD1222 COVID-19 vaccine. V gene TRBV28 combines with J gene TRBJ2-2; a possible D gene is TRBD1 (6 bases). The source was peripheral blood, collected 28 days after the second AZD1222 dose. CDR3 amino acids: CASRPQDRNTGELFF. Written as DNA, the CDR3 is TGTGCCAGCAGGCCCCAGGACAGGAACACCGGGGAGCTGTTTTTT.